This T cell receptor (beta chain) was profiled in a study of shared clonotypes between healthy human individuals. CD45RO-negative cells were positively selected for CCR7, leaving out terminally differentiated effector memory CD45RA+ cells. Notes on the study in general: Donor scarcity curtailed the genetic and exposure-history diversity represented herein.

The CDR3 loop spans 14 amino acids. Trimming took off 2 bases at V and 7 bases at J, with 15 bases between the two ends. From germline, CDR1 is SEHNR and CDR2 FQNEAQ (reference sequence). Sequencing used immunoSEQ multiplex PCR; TCRdb keeps in-frame clones, though not all of them. The table records about 2 million clones, over 85% of them present only once. A remark on this clone: Its matching antigen is unknown.

The TCR was taken from a man aged 18 to 30 in good health. The chain links TRBV7-9 to TRBJ2-7; D perhaps matches TRBD2 (6 bases). The sample was naive CD8+ T cells sorted from blood. DNA for the CDR3: TGTGCCAGCAGCTTACCGGAATCGGCGGGAGAGCAGTACTTC. This sequence encodes CASSLPESAGEQYF.